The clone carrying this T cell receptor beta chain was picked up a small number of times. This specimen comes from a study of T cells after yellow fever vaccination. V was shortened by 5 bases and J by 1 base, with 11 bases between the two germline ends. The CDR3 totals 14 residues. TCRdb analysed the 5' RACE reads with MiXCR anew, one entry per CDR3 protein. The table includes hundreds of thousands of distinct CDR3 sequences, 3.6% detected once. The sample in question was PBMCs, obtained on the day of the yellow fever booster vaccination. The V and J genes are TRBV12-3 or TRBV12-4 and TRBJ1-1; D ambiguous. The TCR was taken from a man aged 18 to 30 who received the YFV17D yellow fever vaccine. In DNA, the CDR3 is TGTGCCAGCAGTCTCCGGGCCGAGAACACTGAAGCTTTCTTT. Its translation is CASSLRAENTEAFF.